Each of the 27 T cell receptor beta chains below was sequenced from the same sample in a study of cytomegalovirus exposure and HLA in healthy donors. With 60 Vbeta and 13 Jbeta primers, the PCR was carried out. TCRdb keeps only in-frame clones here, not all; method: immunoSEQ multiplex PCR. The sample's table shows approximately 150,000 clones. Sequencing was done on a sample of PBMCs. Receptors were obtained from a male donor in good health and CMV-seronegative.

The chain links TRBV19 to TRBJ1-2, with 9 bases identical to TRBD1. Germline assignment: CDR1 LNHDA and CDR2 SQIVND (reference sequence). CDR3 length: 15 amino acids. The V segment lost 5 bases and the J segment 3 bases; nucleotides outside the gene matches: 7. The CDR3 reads CASSLRTGVHYGYTF. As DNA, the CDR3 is TGTGCCAGTAGTTTGCGGACAGGGGTCCACTATGGCTACACCTTC.

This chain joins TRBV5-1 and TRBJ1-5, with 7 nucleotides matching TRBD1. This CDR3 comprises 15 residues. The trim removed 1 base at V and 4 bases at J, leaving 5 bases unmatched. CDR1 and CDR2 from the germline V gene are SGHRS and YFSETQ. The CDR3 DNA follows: TGCGCCAGCAGCTTGTCAACAGGGGAGAATCAGCCCCAGCATTTT. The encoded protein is CASSLSTGENQPQHF.

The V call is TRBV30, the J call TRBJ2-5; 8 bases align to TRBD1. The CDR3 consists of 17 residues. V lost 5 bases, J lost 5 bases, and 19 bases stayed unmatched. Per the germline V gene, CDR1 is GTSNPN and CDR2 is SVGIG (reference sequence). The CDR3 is CAWLSPTAAGGDETQYF. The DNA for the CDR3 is TGTGCCTGGTTATCACCAACCGCCGCAGGGGGCGATGAGACCCAGTACTTC.

The CDR3 loop reads CAWRLITNTGELFF. The CDR3, as DNA: TGTGCCTGGAGGCTAATCACCAACACCGGGGAGCTGTTTTTT. This chain joins TRBV30 and TRBJ2-2; D not certain. V was shortened by 3 bases and J by 2 bases, with 10 bases between the two germline ends. The CDR3 is 14 residues long. CDR1 and CDR2 (germline): GTSNPN, SVGIG (reference sequence).

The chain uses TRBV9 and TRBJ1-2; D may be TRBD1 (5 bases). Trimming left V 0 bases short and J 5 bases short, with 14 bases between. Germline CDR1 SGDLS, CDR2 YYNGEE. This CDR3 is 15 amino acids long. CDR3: CASSVAAGGVYGYTF. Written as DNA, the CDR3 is TGTGCCAGCAGCGTAGCCGCTGGAGGGGTATATGGCTACACCTTC. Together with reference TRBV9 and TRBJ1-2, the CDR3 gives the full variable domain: DSGVTQTPKHLITATGQRVTLRCSPRSGDLSVYWYQQSLDQGLQFLIQYYNGEERAKGNILERFSAQQFPDLHSELNLSSLELGDSALYFCASSVAAGGVYGYTFGSGTRLTVV.

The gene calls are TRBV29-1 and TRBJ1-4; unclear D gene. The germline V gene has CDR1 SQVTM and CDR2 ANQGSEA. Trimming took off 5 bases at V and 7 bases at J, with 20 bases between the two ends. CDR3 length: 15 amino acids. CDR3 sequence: CSVISRGLRGEKLFF. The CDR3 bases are TGCAGCGTTATCAGTCGGGGTTTGAGAGGTGAAAAACTGTTTTTT.

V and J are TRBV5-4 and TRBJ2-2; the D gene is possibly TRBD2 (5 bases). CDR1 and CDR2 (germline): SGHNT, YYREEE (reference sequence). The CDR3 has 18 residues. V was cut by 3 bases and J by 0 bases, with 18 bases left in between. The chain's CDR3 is CASSSSRRAEANTGELFF. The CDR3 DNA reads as TGTGCCAGCAGCTCCTCCCGACGAGCGGAGGCGAACACCGGGGAGCTGTTTTTT.

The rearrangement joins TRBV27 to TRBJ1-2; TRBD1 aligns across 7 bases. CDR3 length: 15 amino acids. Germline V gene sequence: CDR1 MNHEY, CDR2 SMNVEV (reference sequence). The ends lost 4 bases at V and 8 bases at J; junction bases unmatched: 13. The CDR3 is CASSYRKGAIRGYTF. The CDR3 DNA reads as TGTGCCAGCAGTTATAGGAAGGGGGCGATTAGGGGCTACACCTTC.

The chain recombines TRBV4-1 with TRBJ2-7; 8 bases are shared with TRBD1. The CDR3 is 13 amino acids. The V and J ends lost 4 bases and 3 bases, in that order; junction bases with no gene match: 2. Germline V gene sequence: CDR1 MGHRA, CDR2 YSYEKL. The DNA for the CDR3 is TGCGCCAGCAGCCCCGACAGGGGCTACGAGCAGTACTTC. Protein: CASSPDRGYEQYF.

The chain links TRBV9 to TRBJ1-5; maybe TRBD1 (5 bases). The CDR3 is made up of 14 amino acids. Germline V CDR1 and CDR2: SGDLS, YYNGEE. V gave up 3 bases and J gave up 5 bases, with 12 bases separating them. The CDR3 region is CASSAGGIHQPQHF. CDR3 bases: TGTGCCAGCAGCGCGGGGGGGATACATCAGCCCCAGCATTTT.

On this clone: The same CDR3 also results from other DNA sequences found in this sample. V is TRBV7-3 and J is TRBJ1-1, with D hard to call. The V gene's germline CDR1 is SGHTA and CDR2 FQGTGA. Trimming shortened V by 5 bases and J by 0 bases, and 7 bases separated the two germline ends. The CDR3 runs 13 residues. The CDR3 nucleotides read TGTGCCAGCAGCCTCTCTATGAACACTGAAGCTTTCTTT. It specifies CASSLSMNTEAFF.

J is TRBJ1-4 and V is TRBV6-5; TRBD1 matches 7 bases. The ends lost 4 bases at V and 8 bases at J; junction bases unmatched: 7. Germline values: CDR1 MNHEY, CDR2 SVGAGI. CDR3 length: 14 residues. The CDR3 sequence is CASSWRQGREKLFF. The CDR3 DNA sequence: TGTGCCAGCAGTTGGCGACAGGGACGGGAAAAACTGTTTTTT.

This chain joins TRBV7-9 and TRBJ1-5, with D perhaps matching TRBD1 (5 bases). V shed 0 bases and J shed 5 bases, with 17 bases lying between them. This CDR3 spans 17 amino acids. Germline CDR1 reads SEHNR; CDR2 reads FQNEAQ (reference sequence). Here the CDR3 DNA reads TGTGCCAGCAGCTTAGCCTCGGGAGTGGGGACGGATCAGCCCCAGCATTTT. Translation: CASSLASGVGTDQPQHF.

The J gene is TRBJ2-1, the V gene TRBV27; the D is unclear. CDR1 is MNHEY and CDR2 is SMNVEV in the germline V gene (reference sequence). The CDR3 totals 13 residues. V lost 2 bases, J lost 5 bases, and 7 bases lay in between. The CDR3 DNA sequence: TGTGCCAGCAGTTTAGCCAGGAACAATGAGCAGTTCTTC. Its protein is CASSLARNNEQFF.

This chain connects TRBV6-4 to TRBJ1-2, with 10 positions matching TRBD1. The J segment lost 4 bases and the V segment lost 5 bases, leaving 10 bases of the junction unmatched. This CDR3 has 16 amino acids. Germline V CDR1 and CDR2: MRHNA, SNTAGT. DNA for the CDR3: TGTGCCAGCAGTCAGACAGGGGGCGATCTCCCCTATGGCTACACCTTC. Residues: CASSQTGGDLPYGYTF.

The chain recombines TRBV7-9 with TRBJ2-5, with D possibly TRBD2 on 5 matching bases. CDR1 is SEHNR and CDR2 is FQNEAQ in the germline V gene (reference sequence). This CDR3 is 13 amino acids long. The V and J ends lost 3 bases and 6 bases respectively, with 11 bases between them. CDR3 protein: CASSLVEGQTQYF. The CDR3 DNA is TGTGCCAGCAGCTTGGTTGAGGGTCAGACCCAGTACTTC.

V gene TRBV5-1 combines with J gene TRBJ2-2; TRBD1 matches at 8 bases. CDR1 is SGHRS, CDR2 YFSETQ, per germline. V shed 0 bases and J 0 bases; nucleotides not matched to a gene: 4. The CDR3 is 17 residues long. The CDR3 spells CASSLGVTGANTGELFF. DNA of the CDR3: TGCGCCAGCAGCTTGGGCGTGACAGGGGCGAACACCGGGGAGCTGTTTTTT.

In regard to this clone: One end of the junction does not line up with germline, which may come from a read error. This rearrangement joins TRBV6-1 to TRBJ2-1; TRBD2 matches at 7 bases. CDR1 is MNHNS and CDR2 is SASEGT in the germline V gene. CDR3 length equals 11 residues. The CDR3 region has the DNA TGTGCCAGCAGTGAAGGACTAGCTGGAGTCTTC. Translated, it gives CASSEGLAGVF.

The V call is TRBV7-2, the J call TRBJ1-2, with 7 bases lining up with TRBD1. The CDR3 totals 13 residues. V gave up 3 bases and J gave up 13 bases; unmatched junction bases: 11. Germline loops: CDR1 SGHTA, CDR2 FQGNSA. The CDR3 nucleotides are TGTGCCAGCAGCTTGGTTCGGGACAGCGCCGGCACCTTC. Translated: CASSLVRDSAGTF.

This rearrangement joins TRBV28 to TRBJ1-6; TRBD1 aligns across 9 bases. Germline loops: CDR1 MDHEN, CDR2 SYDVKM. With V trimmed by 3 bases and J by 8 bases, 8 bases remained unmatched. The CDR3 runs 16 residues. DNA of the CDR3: TGTGCCAGCAGTTTCTCGAAGGACAGGGGTGATTCACCCCTCCACTTT. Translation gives CASSFSKDRGDSPLHF.

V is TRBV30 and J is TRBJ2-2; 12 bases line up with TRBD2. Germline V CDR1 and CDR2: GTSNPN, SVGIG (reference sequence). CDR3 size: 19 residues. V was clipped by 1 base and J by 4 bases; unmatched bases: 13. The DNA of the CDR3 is TGTGCCTGGAGTGGGGCAAGGAAAAGACTAGCGGGAGTCACCGGGGAGCTGTTTTTT. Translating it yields CAWSGARKRLAGVTGELFF.

DNA for the CDR3: TGTGCCAGCAGCCCAGGACAGGGCGGGATCGAGCAGTACTTC. This translates into CASSPGQGGIEQYF. This chain joins TRBV7-6 and TRBJ2-7, with 8 bases lining up with TRBD1. Germline-derived CDR1 and CDR2 are SGHVS and FNYEAQ. The CDR3 covers 14 residues. The trim removed 5 bases at V and 6 bases at J, leaving 9 bases unmatched. The variable domain in full, with the rest retrieved from reference TRBV7-6 and TRBJ2-7, is GAGVSQSPRYKVTKRGQDVALRCDPISGHVSLYWYRQALGQGPEFLTYFNYEAQQDKSGLPNDRFSAERPEGSISTLTIQRTEQRDSAMYRCASSPGQGGIEQYFGPGTRLTVT.

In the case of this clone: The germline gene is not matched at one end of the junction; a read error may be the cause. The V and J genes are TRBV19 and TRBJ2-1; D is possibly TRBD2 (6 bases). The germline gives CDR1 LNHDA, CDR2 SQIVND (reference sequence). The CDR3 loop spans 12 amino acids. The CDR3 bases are TGTGCCAGTAGTCGGGACCGGTTGAGGGAGGTCTTC. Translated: CASSRDRLREVF.

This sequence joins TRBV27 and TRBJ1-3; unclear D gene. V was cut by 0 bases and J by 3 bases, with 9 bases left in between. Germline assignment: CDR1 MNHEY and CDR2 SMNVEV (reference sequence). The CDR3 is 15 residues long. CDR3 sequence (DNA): TGTGCCAGCAGTTTATCGGGCGGGAGTGGAAACACCATATATTTT. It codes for CASSLSGGSGNTIYF.

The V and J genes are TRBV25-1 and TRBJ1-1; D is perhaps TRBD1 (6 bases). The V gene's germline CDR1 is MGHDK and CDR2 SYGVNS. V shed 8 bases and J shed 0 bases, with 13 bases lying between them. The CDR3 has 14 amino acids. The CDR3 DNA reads TGTGCCAGCTTCGGAGGGGGGGTGAACACTGAAGCTTTCTTT. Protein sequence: CASFGGGVNTEAFF.

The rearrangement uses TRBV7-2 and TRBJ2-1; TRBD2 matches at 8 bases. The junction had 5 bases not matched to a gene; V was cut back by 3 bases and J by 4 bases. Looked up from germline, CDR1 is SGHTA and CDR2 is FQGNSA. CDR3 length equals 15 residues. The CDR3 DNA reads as TGTGCCAGCAGCTTCCAGCGGGGGAAGTACAATGAGCAGTTCTTC. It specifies CASSFQRGKYNEQFF.

CDR3 region: CASTDRGDDRAFF. CDR3 bases: TGTGCCAGCACTGACAGGGGAGACGACAGAGCTTTCTTT. This chain joins TRBV2 and TRBJ1-1; 8 bases are a match to TRBD1. The CDR3 runs 13 residues. After removal of 7 bases from V and 10 bases from J, the junction contained 11 bases not matched to a gene. Germline V gives CDR1 SNHLY, CDR2 FYNNEI.